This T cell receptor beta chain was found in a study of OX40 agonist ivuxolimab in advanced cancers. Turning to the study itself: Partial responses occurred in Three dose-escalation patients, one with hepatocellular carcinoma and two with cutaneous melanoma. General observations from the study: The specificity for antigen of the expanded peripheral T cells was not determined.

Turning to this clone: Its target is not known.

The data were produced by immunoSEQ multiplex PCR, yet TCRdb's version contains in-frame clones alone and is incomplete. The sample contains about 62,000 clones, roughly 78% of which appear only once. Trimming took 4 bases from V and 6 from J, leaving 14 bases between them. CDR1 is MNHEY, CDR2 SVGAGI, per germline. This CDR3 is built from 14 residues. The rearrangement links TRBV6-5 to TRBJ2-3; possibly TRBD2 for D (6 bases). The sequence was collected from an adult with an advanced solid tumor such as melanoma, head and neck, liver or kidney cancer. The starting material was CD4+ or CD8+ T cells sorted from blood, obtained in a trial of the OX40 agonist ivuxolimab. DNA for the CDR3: TGTGCCAGCAGTTTAGCCCAGCGGGCTGATACGCAGTATTTT. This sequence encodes CASSLAQRADTQYF.